The sequence of this T cell receptor beta chain was determined in a study of blood T cell repertoires in COVID-19. Background on the study: Sources were T cells, B-cell-depleted T cells, or PBMCs; the material itself was cDNA or gDNA.

Germline CDR1 and CDR2: SGHVS and FNYEAQ. V was shortened by 6 bases and J by 3 bases, with 26 bases between the two germline ends. This CDR3 is built from 19 residues. The authors' processing: Estimated nucleated cell counts came from reference gene primer amplification. Measured with immunoSEQ multiplex PCR; TCRdb has only the in-frame clones, and not every one. V, J and clone size are taken as reported in that table, and D and trimming were inferred from the DNA itself. This sample carries some 17,000 clones, around nine tenths of them seen once, and the ten largest clones take about 4.1%. Input material: peripheral blood. The receptor was derived from a man aged 60 to 75 with active COVID-19. The chain carries TRBV7-6 and TRBJ1-4; no definite D call. The CDR3 DNA reads as TGTGCCAGCAGACCCGCGAGCCATCTCGGGGAGTTGTCTAATGAAAAACTGTTTTTT. It yields the protein CASRPASHLGELSNEKLFF.